One and the same sample provided the 13 T cell receptor beta chains below, sequenced in a study of T-cell reconstitution after alpha-beta-depleted transplantation in children. TCRbeta library preparation incorporated unique molecular identifiers. MiXCR, run by TCRdb on the PCR reads, gives a single entry per CDR3 protein. The profile covers 550,000 to 800,000 distinct CDR3 sequences, with around 14% appearing a single time and about 0.79% taken by the ten largest. The material sequenced was PBMCs, taken before TCRalphabeta/CD19-depleted stem cell transplant. The receptors derive from a girl aged 2 to 9 with congenital amegakaryocytic thrombocytopenia, due to receive a stem cell transplant.

The count of this clonotype is one. One end of the junction is discordant with germline, which a read error may explain. This sequence joins TRBV5-1 and TRBJ2-3, with D unresolved. This CDR3 is built from 14 residues. In germline, CDR1 is SGHRS, CDR2 YFSETQ. CDR3 amino acids: CVSSHPDVANTQYF. DNA for the CDR3: TGCGTCAGCAGCCACCCTGATGTGGCGAATACGCAGTATTTT.

In its sample, this clonotype was seen many times. The chain couples TRBV5-1 to TRBJ2-3; no reliable D call. Trimming took 0 bases from V and 4 from J, leaving 9 bases between them. CDR3 size: 14 residues. Germline V gives CDR1 SGHRS, CDR2 YFSETQ. Written as DNA, the CDR3 is TGCGCCAGCAGCTTGGCCCTGAGTGCAGATACGCAGTATTTT. This encodes CASSLALSADTQYF. Supplemented by reference TRBV5-1 and TRBJ2-3, the full variable domain reads KAGVTQTPRYLIKTRGQQVTLSCSPISGHRSVSWYQQTPGQGLQFLFEYFSETQRNKGNFPGRFSGRQFSNSRSEMNVSTLELGDSALYLCASSLALSADTQYFGPGTRLTVL.

This clonotype was seen many times. The chain's CDR3 is CASSNLGLAPTEQFF. DNA for the CDR3: TGTGCCAGCAGCAACCTCGGACTAGCGCCCACCGAGCAGTTCTTC. J is TRBJ2-1 and V is TRBV12-3 or TRBV12-4; 9 nucleotides align to TRBD2. CDR3 length: 15 amino acids. The junction had 13 bases not matched to a gene; V was cut back by 6 bases and J by 10 bases.

This clonotype was counted at least ten times. The V call is TRBV15, the J call TRBJ1-6, with TRBD1 as a possible D gene (5 bases). CDR1 and CDR2 (germline): LNHNV, YYDKDF (reference sequence). This CDR3 comprises 14 residues. V lost 6 bases and J lost 10, with 16 bases in between. The CDR3 loop is CATSPGTPSSPLHF. CDR3 sequence (DNA): TGTGCCACCAGTCCCGGGACCCCTTCCTCACCCCTCCACTTT.

The chain links TRBV29-1 to TRBJ2-3; 7 bases agree with TRBD2. Unmatched junction bases numbered 4, after V lost 3 bases and J lost 1 base. The germline gives CDR1 SQVTM, CDR2 ANQGSEA. The CDR3 is 14 amino acids. CDR3 residues: CSVDGGRGTDTQYF. The CDR3 DNA sequence: TGCAGCGTTGACGGCGGGAGAGGCACAGATACGCAGTATTTT.

Concerning this clonotype: A read error is the likely source, as a far larger clone sits one nucleotide away. The genes are TRBV12-3 or TRBV12-4 and TRBJ2-7; D perhaps matches TRBD1 (6 bases). The CDR3 contains 12 residues. In DNA form, the CDR3 reads TGTGCCACCAGTTTAGGACAGTACGAGCAGTACTTC. Protein: CATSLGQYEQYF.

Here the CDR3 DNA reads TGTGCCACCAGCAGAGATAACGTAGACTTGGATGAGCAGTTCTTC. Its translation is CATSRDNVDLDEQFF. The chain employs TRBV15 and TRBJ2-1; D gene ambiguous. The CDR3 has 15 amino acids. V was cut by 0 bases and J by 8 bases, with 14 bases left in between. Per the germline V gene, CDR1 is LNHNV and CDR2 is YYDKDF (reference sequence).

This clonotype has a count of ten or more. The chain recombines TRBV5-1 with TRBJ2-7; 8 positions match TRBD2. V trimming: 4 bases; J trimming: 1 base; junction bases outside the gene matches: 13. The length of the CDR3 is 17 residues. Germline lookup yields CDR1 SGHRS and CDR2 YFSETQ. The CDR3 reads CASSPDRPAGVSYEQYF. CDR3 DNA: TGCGCCAGCAGCCCGGATCGCCCAGCGGGAGTTTCCTACGAGCAGTACTTC.

This clonotype was seen ten or more times. The chain's CDR3 is CASSLEPLTRDGYNEQFF. CDR3 bases: TGCGCCAGCAGCTTGGAACCTCTGACTAGGGACGGGTACAATGAGCAGTTCTTC. The chain has TRBV5-1 and TRBJ2-1; perhaps TRBD2 as D (6 bases). V was clipped by 0 bases and J by 4 bases, with 20 bases between them. In germline, CDR1 is SGHRS, CDR2 YFSETQ. This CDR3 has 18 amino acids. Combining the CDR3 with reference TRBV5-1 and TRBJ2-1 gives the whole variable domain KAGVTQTPRYLIKTRGQQVTLSCSPISGHRSVSWYQQTPGQGLQFLFEYFSETQRNKGNFPGRFSGRQFSNSRSEMNVSTLELGDSALYLCASSLEPLTRDGYNEQFFGPGTRLTVL.

The rearrangement joins TRBV10-3 to TRBJ2-1, with 9 bases lining up with TRBD1. The CDR3 spans 14 residues. The junction had 9 bases not matched to a gene; V was cut back by 6 bases and J by 9 bases. Germline CDR1 reads ENHRY; CDR2 reads SYGVKD. CDR3 region: CAIREDRGNGEQFF. CDR3 nucleotide sequence: TGTGCCATCAGGGAGGACAGGGGTAATGGTGAGCAGTTCTTC.

The chain has TRBV27 and TRBJ2-1; maybe TRBD1 (6 bases). Germline V gene lookup returns CDR1 MNHEY and CDR2 SMNVEV (reference sequence). The length of the CDR3 is 17 residues. V dropped 3 bases and J dropped 6 bases, with 21 bases sitting between them. As DNA, the CDR3 is TGTGCCAGCAGTTTTTCAGGGGTCGGTTCAATGATCAATGAGCAGTTCTTC. Its translation is CASSFSGVGSMINEQFF.

In this sample, this clonotype turned up many times. The gene calls are TRBV5-1 and TRBJ2-7; the D is unclear. V was cut by 5 bases and J by 5 bases, with 11 bases left in between. Germline V gives CDR1 SGHRS, CDR2 YFSETQ. This CDR3 region has 12 residues. CDR3 sequence (DNA): TGCGCCAGCAGTTTTGATATCCACGAGCAGTACTTC. Its translation: CASSFDIHEQYF.

This clonotype came up many times. The V call is TRBV29-1, the J call TRBJ2-7; no reliable D call. The CDR3 sequence is 10 residues long. CDR1 is SQVTM and CDR2 is ANQGSEA in the germline V gene. Trimming took off 6 bases at V and 3 bases at J, with 6 bases between the two ends. This CDR3 is CSVQDYEQYF. The DNA of the CDR3 is TGCAGCGTCCAAGACTACGAGCAGTACTTC.